This T cell receptor (beta chain) was observed in a study of shared clonotypes between healthy human individuals (dated by TCRdb to 2020 to 2021). The study in broad terms: The cohort comprised two women and a few men aged 18 to 49 years. To estimate repertoire size and how much clonotype sharing occurs between individuals, the study deeply sequenced the blood TCR repertoires of about 5 healthy adults. Leukapheresis yielded between about 0.94 and 8.9 billion PBMCs per donor. Per donor, three plates each were used for CD4 naive and CD4 memory, two for CD8 naive, and one for CD8 memory. Libraries were prepared and TCR repertoires were sequenced by different laboratories using diverse techniques, in order to increase sequencing depth and limit assay-specific biases.

The donors were healthy, HIV-negative adults who had no recently reported acute infections or vaccinations. All donors were Caucasian adults living in Nashville, Tennessee, USA. CD4+ T cells were enriched by magnetic negative selection; naive cells were then positively selected on CD45RA, and the negative fraction formed the memory subset. After blood collection by leukapheresis, PBMCs were isolated using Ficoll-Histopaque density gradient centrifugation and then cryopreserved in the vapor phase of liquid nitrogen. Purity and quantity of every magnetically sorted T cell population were checked by analytical flow cytometry. Genomic DNA was isolated from each sorted fraction and quantified by UV absorbance on a Nanodrop 2000c. Using the deep immunoSEQ assay, TCR CDR3 regions were amplified from genomic DNA by multiplex PCR. Extracted genomic DNA from each cell subset was distributed evenly across all wells of several immunoSEQ 96-well plates, and each plate was treated as a replicate. For sorted subsets, roughly 190 ng of genomic DNA, equivalent to tens of thousands of T cell genomes, went into each replicate PCR. Purified libraries were measured with a Qubit 3.0 fluorometer, size-checked on a Bioanalyzer 2100, and measured again with the KAPA Library Quantification kit. Every immunoSEQ 96-well plate was sequenced on a separate single-read 150-cycle Illumina NextSeq 550 flow cell. The study's own analysis went as follows. The immunoSEQ output contained only junctional sequences without quality scores, so filtering could not match that applied to full-length reads. Sequences were annotated with PyIR, a Python wrapper for IgBLAST v1.9, and V/J genes and CDR3 were assigned using IMGT germline references. Reads were removed for weak V/J assignments (E-value above 1e-6), missing CDR3, stop codons, out-of-frame junctions, or ambiguous translated residues. A V3J clonotype was defined by an identical inferred V gene, J gene, and CDR3 amino acid sequence. Percentage overlap between repertoires was computed as shared unique clonotypes divided by the size of the smaller repertoire. Repertoire richness was assessed with RTK rarefaction, the Chao1 estimator, and Recon v2.1 estimates of unobserved clonotypes. OLGA was used to compute generation probabilities for all TCRbeta clonotypes that the gDNA method yielded from a few donors. TCRdb provides this immuneACCESS table in a form limited to in-frame rearrangements. Some clones are lacking; in checked studies, under half of them reflect an unresolved V gene, and why the rest are absent is not known. V and J calls and clone size follow that table, whereas D and trimming were derived from the DNA. The sample includes about 2.4 million clones, with over 85% observed a single time. The biggest ten clones account for 0.36% of the sample.

In this sample, this clone turned up a few times. Its target antigen remains unknown. No base quality information exists; no much larger clone differs at one position. This sample also contains other DNA sequences that code for the same CDR3. On the study overall, not on this receptor specifically: Estimated clonotype richness was generally larger for naive than for memory subsets. Across several donors, around 5% of naive CD4, roughly 3.5% of naive CD8, around 2.5% of memory CD4, and 0.4% to 0.45% of memory CD8 clonotypes were shared. Rarefaction of sorted-subset datasets indicated incomplete sequencing despite the large sequencing depth. Higher generation probabilities were observed for clonotypes shared by all four sorted-subset donors than for non-shared clonotypes. The genetic and exposure-history diversity represented was limited by the small number of donors. Pairwise subsampling indicated that sequencing depth was expected to affect the degree of clonotype sharing among donors. Sampling was limited to blood, and TCR repertoires in tissue likely differ from TCR repertoires in blood.

The CDR3 numbers 11 residues from cysteine through phenylalanine. Just the 33-base CDR3 DNA is kept, in frame starting at base 1. The germline V gene provides CDR1 MDHEN and CDR2 SYDVKM. Sequenced material: naive CD4+ T cells from PBMCs. Interpreted using the paper, the cell subset or site label stands for: CD45RA+ positively selected. The source is a man between 18 and 29 years old in good health. Some clones in this sample may be carry-over from other donors' samples. The chain is encoded by TRBV28 joined to TRBJ1-1, and the D gene may be TRBD1, 5 bases matching. The CDR3 region reads CATRENTEAFF. The bases are TGTGCAACCAGGGAGAACACTGAAGCTTTCTTT.